Presented here are 24 T cell receptor beta chains from one specimen sequenced in a study of blood T cell repertoires in COVID-19. The data were produced by immunoSEQ multiplex PCR, yet TCRdb's version contains in-frame clones alone and is incomplete. The sample gives a few hundred thousand clones, under 85% of which show up once; about 4.9% is in the top ten. The sample was PBMCs or T cells enriched from blood (not recorded which). Receptors were obtained from a woman in her fifties or sixties who had recovered from COVID-19.

This chain connects TRBV6-2 or TRBV6-3 to TRBJ2-2; 13 positions agree with TRBD2. CDR1 and CDR2 (germline): MNHEY, SVGEGT. J lost 5 bases, V lost 5 bases, and 8 bases had no gene match. The CDR3 covers 17 residues. CDR3 sequence reads: CASSPDPTSGRTGELFF. The CDR3 coding sequence is TGTGCCAGCAGTCCAGACCCGACTAGCGGGAGGACCGGGGAGCTGTTTTTT.

The chain couples TRBV6-4 to TRBJ1-1, with D maybe TRBD1 (5 bases). The V end was cut by 5 bases, the J end by 1 base, with 8 bases between. CDR1 and CDR2 from the germline V gene are MRHNA and SNTAGT. CDR3 length: 13 amino acids. The CDR3 sequence: CASSPTGNTEAFF. As DNA, the CDR3 is TGTGCCAGCAGTCCTACAGGGAACACTGAAGCTTTCTTT.

The chain carries TRBV20-1 and TRBJ1-1, with D perhaps matching TRBD1 (5 bases). Germline V CDR1 and CDR2: DFQATT, SNEGSKA (reference sequence). The CDR3 has 15 amino acids. The V and J ends lost 3 bases and 0 bases respectively, with 14 bases between them. CDR3 loop: CSASTGGWMNTEAFF. In DNA form, the CDR3 reads TGCAGTGCTAGTACCGGGGGTTGGATGAACACTGAAGCTTTCTTT.

The rearrangement joins TRBV5-6 to TRBJ1-1, with 7 bases lining up with TRBD1. Trimming took 4 bases from V and 0 from J; bases not matched to a gene: 6. CDR1 SGHDT and CDR2 YYEEEE come from the germline V gene. The CDR3 contains 15 residues. The CDR3: CASSKRQGMNTEAFF. In DNA form, the CDR3 reads TGTGCCAGCAGCAAAAGACAGGGCATGAACACTGAAGCTTTCTTT. The variable domain in full, completed from reference TRBV5-6 and TRBJ1-1, reads DAGVTQSPTHLIKTRGQQVTLRCSPKSGHDTVSWYQQALGQGPQFIFQYYEEEERQRGNFPDRFSGHQFPNYSSELNVNALLLGDSALYLCASSKRQGMNTEAFFGQGTRLTVV.

This clone was observed a handful of times. The J gene is TRBJ1-1, the V gene TRBV2; 8 nucleotides agree with TRBD1. This CDR3 is 12 amino acids long. Germline V gene lookup returns CDR1 SNHLY and CDR2 FYNNEI. The junction had 4 bases not matched to a gene; V was cut back by 8 bases and J by 5 bases. CDR3 region: CASGQGRTEAFF. CDR3 DNA sequence: TGTGCCAGCGGACAGGGTAGGACTGAAGCTTTCTTT. Drawing the rest from reference TRBV2 and TRBJ1-1, the complete variable domain is EPEVTQTPSHQVTQMGQEVILRCVPISNHLYFYWYRQILGQKVEFLVSFYNNEISEKSEIFDDQFSVERPDGSNFTLKIRSTKLEDSAMYFCASGQGRTEAFFGQGTRLTVV.

The chain carries TRBV9 and TRBJ2-7; 8 bases are shared with TRBD1. Germline trimming cut 3 bases from V and 3 bases from J; bases unmatched to any gene: 5. This CDR3 has 14 amino acids. In germline, CDR1 is SGDLS, CDR2 YYNGEE. The CDR3 reads CASSAQGALYEQYF. CDR3 in DNA: TGTGCCAGCAGCGCCCAGGGGGCCCTCTACGAGCAGTACTTC. The whole variable domain, filled in from reference TRBV9 and TRBJ2-7, reads DSGVTQTPKHLITATGQRVTLRCSPRSGDLSVYWYQQSLDQGLQFLIQYYNGEERAKGNILERFSAQQFPDLHSELNLSSLELGDSALYFCASSAQGALYEQYFGPGTRLTVT.

This CDR3 is CSASTGGDYGYTF. The CDR3 nucleotides read TGCAGCGCCTCGACAGGGGGTGACTATGGCTACACCTTC. The chain carries TRBV29-1 and TRBJ1-2, with 9 bases lining up with TRBD1. Per the germline V gene, CDR1 is SQVTM and CDR2 is ANQGSEA. This CDR3 is built from 13 residues. The V segment lost 7 bases and the J segment 3 bases; nucleotides outside the gene matches: 6.

The rearrangement uses TRBV5-4 and TRBJ2-2; 12 bases match TRBD1. V was clipped by 3 bases and J by 4 bases; unmatched bases: 7. Germline-derived CDR1 and CDR2 are SGHNT and YYREEE (reference sequence). The CDR3 consists of 17 residues. This CDR3 reads CASSSSGQGALTGELFF. The CDR3 DNA is TGTGCCAGCAGCTCCTCGGGACAGGGGGCGCTCACCGGGGAGCTGTTTTTT.

The rearrangement links TRBV5-4 to TRBJ2-3; 9 nucleotides agree with TRBD2. CDR1 and CDR2 (germline): SGHNT, YYREEE (reference sequence). J was trimmed by 10 bases and V by 0 bases; bases with no gene match: 18. The CDR3 runs to 18 residues. The CDR3: CASSLDSGGGSPITPQYF. Here the CDR3 DNA reads TGTGCCAGCAGCTTGGATAGCGGGGGCGGCTCCCCTATCACCCCGCAGTATTTT.

This clone was seen a few times. V usage is TRBV5-1 and J usage is TRBJ2-3; 13 bases are shared with TRBD2. The CDR3 sequence is 15 residues long. The germline CDR1 and CDR2 sequences are SGHRS and YFSETQ. V was clipped by 5 bases and J by 5 bases; unmatched bases: 5. CDR3 bases: TGCGCCAGCAGTACTAGCGGGGGGGCCAGAGATACGCAGTATTTT. It yields the protein CASSTSGGARDTQYF. Together with reference TRBV5-1 and TRBJ2-3, the CDR3 gives the full variable domain: KAGVTQTPRYLIKTRGQQVTLSCSPISGHRSVSWYQQTPGQGLQFLFEYFSETQRNKGNFPGRFSGRQFSNSRSEMNVSTLELGDSALYLCASSTSGGARDTQYFGPGTRLTVL.

As concerns this clone: Other DNA sequences from this sample encode an identical CDR3 as well. The chain couples TRBV19 to TRBJ1-1; D possibly corresponds to TRBD1 (5 bases). Deletions cut 3 bases from V and 4 bases from J, with 12 bases between. CDR1 LNHDA and CDR2 SQIVND come from the germline V gene (reference sequence). CDR3 length equals 14 residues. The DNA of the CDR3 is TGTGCCAGTAGTATCAGGAGGGGAGGCACTGAAGCTTTCTTT. Translated: CASSIRRGGTEAFF.

The chain couples TRBV7-9 to TRBJ1-1; 7 positions agree with TRBD1. This CDR3 has 16 residues. After removal of 2 bases from V and 2 bases from J, the junction contained 8 bases not matched to a gene. Germline CDR1 reads SEHNR; CDR2 reads FQNEAQ (reference sequence). The CDR3 DNA is TGTGCCAGCAGCTTAATGACAGGGCCACAAAACACTGAAGCTTTCTTT. Translation: CASSLMTGPQNTEAFF.

This rearrangement joins TRBV5-1 to TRBJ1-2; D gene unclear. Germline V gene sequence: CDR1 SGHRS, CDR2 YFSETQ. Trimming cost V 0 bases and J 4 bases, with 10 bases left between them. The CDR3 is 14 residues long. The CDR3 DNA reads TGCGCCAGCAGCTTGGATACCAGGCTCTATGGCTACACCTTC. Residues: CASSLDTRLYGYTF.

The chain joins TRBV7-2 to TRBJ1-5, with D tentatively TRBD1 (6 bases). The germline gives CDR1 SGHTA, CDR2 FQGNSA. The CDR3 extends over 17 amino acids. V was trimmed by 0 bases and J by 2 bases, leaving 14 bases between them. In DNA, the CDR3 is TGTGCCAGCAGCTTAGCATACAGGGTGGGGGGCAATCAGCCCCAGCATTTT. The encoded protein is CASSLAYRVGGNQPQHF.

The rearrangement uses TRBV28 and TRBJ1-1; D is undetermined. This CDR3 has 12 residues. The germline V gene has CDR1 MDHEN and CDR2 SYDVKM. V lost 3 bases and J lost 11, with 13 bases in between. The CDR3 protein is CASSFFGSAAFF. The CDR3, as DNA: TGTGCCAGCAGTTTTTTTGGGAGTGCGGCTTTCTTT.

The V call is TRBV30, the J call TRBJ1-1; tentatively, D is TRBD1 (6 bases). CDR1 GTSNPN and CDR2 SVGIG come from the germline V gene (reference sequence). This CDR3 region has 15 residues. Trimming took off 5 bases at V and 0 bases at J, with 16 bases between the two ends. CDR3 region: CAWETGSSMNTEAFF. CDR3 DNA sequence: TGTGCCTGGGAAACAGGGAGTTCCATGAACACTGAAGCTTTCTTT. The full variable domain, its missing parts supplied by reference TRBV30 and TRBJ1-1, is SQTIHQWPATLVQPVGSPLSLECTVEGTSNPNLYWYRQAAGRGLQLLFYSVGIGQISSEVPQNLSASRPQDRQFILSSKKLLLSDSGFYLCAWETGSSMNTEAFFGQGTRLTVV.

This rearrangement joins TRBV23-1 to TRBJ1-2; the match to TRBD1 covers 7 bases. TRBV23-1 is identified as an open reading frame with a role that is uncertain. With V trimmed by 0 bases and J by 3 bases, 10 bases remained unmatched. This CDR3 region has 17 residues. The CDR3 DNA follows: TGCGCCAGCAGTCAATCGTCCCCTCGACAGGGTTACTATGGCTACACCTTC. Residues: CASSQSSPRQGYYGYTF.

The chain uses TRBV7-9 and TRBJ2-7; 8 bases are a match to TRBD1. Looked up from germline, CDR1 is SEHNR and CDR2 is FQNEAQ (reference sequence). This CDR3 is built from 17 residues. J was trimmed by 6 bases and V by 1 base; bases with no gene match: 14. The CDR3 nucleotides read TGTGCCAGCAGCTTAGAACCACAGGGGGTGAACTCCCCCGAGCAGTACTTC. It encodes CASSLEPQGVNSPEQYF.

This clone was observed a few times. The chain combines TRBV28 with TRBJ2-3, with TRBD1 identical over 7 bases. V shed 5 bases and J 0 bases; nucleotides not matched to a gene: 11. The germline V gene encodes CDR1 MDHEN and CDR2 SYDVKM. There are 17 residues in the CDR3. CDR3 sequence (DNA): TGTGCCAGCAGTCGCCACGGGACAGAACTTAGCACAGATACGCAGTATTTT. Translation: CASSRHGTELSTDTQYF.

The rearrangement uses TRBV6-5 and TRBJ2-7; 7 nucleotides match TRBD2. The CDR3 totals 15 residues. The V gene's germline CDR1 is MNHEY and CDR2 SVGAGI. Germline trimming cut 0 bases from V and 4 bases from J; bases unmatched to any gene: 6. As DNA, the CDR3 is TGTGCCAGCAGTTACTCGGCGGGAGTCAGGTACGAGCAGTACTTC. Its translation is CASSYSAGVRYEQYF.

This chain joins TRBV18 and TRBJ1-4, with D unresolved. There are 13 residues in the CDR3. Per the germline V gene, CDR1 is KGHSH and CDR2 is LQKENI. Deletions cut 0 bases from V and 8 bases from J, with 7 bases between. CDR3 sequence reads: CASSPPTREKLFF. DNA of the CDR3: TGTGCCAGCTCACCACCGACGAGGGAAAAACTGTTTTTT.

V is TRBV14 and J is TRBJ1-1, with D hard to call. The germline gives CDR1 SGHDN, CDR2 FVKESK. V lost 3 bases and J lost 3, with 11 bases in between. The CDR3 has 14 amino acids. CDR3 in amino acids: CASSHWASHTEAFF. The CDR3 nucleotides are TGTGCCAGCAGCCATTGGGCATCACACACTGAAGCTTTCTTT.

The V gene is TRBV9, the J gene TRBJ1-1, with 7 bases that match TRBD1. The V gene's germline CDR1 is SGDLS and CDR2 YYNGEE. CDR3 length: 13 amino acids. Trimming removed 2 bases from V and 9 bases from J; junction bases left unmatched: 7. In DNA, the CDR3 is TGTGCCAGCAGCGTTGATGACAGGGCTCAAGCTTTCTTT. Its protein is CASSVDDRAQAFF.

The CDR3 region has the DNA TGTGCCAGCACCGACCGGAGGACAGGGGGCGAAAAACTGTTTTTT. Translating it yields CASTDRRTGGEKLFF. V usage is TRBV28 and J usage is TRBJ1-4; TRBD1 aligns across 11 bases. The CDR3 loop spans 15 amino acids. V lost 7 bases, J lost 8 bases, and 9 bases stayed unmatched. Per the germline V gene, CDR1 is MDHEN and CDR2 is SYDVKM. Combining the CDR3 with reference TRBV28 and TRBJ1-4 gives the whole variable domain DVKVTQSSRYLVKRTGEKVFLECVQDMDHENMFWYRQDPGLGLRLIYFSYDVKMKEKGDIPEGYSVSREKKERFSLILESASTNQTSMYLCASTDRRTGGEKLFFGSGTQLSVL.